This T cell receptor (beta chain) emerged from a study of cytomegalovirus exposure and HLA in healthy donors. General study points: CMV antigen specificity was confirmed in vitro for three CMV-associated chains. Later analysis demonstrated an association between a missense DCLRE1C variant and TCR beta V- and J-gene trimming. Investigators reported approximately 150 TCR beta chains as tied to cytomegalovirus.

Primers: 60 Vbeta forward and 13 Jbeta reverse. Clones were read by immunoSEQ multiplex PCR, and TCRdb kept only the in-frame ones, dropping some. This repertoire shows roughly 99,000 clones, more than 60% found once; its top ten account for roughly 17%. It was healthy bone marrow donors who served as donors. Trimming left V 0 bases short and J 6 bases short, with 12 bases between. From germline, CDR1 is ENHRY and CDR2 SYGVKD. The CDR3 is 15 residues long. Of note for this clone: Its antigen remains unidentified.

J is TRBJ2-1 and V is TRBV10-3, with D tentatively TRBD1 (5 bases). This TCR came from a man between 60 and 75 years old in good health and CMV-seropositive. Input material: PBMCs. CDR3 region: CAISESDSSGNEQFF. The CDR3 coding sequence is TGTGCCATCAGTGAGTCCGACAGTTCGGGCAATGAGCAGTTCTTC.